Described below is a single TCR beta chain sequence and its context. No antigen is known for it. TCRdb itself ran the reads through MiXCR, one entry per CDR3 protein. The data contain some 19,000 distinct CDR3 sequences, roughly 23% of them singletons. The CDR3 is 16 residues long. Germline CDR1 is KGHSY and CDR2 is FQNENV. V lost 4 bases to trimming and J lost 0 bases, with 13 bases between them. The data are from a study of lung T cells in sarcoidosis with Löfgren's syndrome. Study-wide findings and caveats: TRAV12-1 preferentially paired with TRBV2, with homologous CDR3s. Multiple Löfgren's syndrome patients reportedly shared TRAV12-1 and TRBV2 CDR3 motifs. TRAV12-1 and TRBV2 were reportedly most expanded in Löfgren's patients.

The sequence came from a human donor with sarcoidosis (Löfgren's syndrome or another form), or a control subject (not recorded which). The chain has TRBV16 and TRBJ1-5; tentatively, D is TRBD1 (5 bases). The sequenced material came from CD4+ T cells from bronchoalveolar lavage. CDR3 coding DNA: TGTGCCAGCAGCCCTCAAGGAGGGGATAGCAATCAGCCCCAGCATTTT. Protein sequence: CASSPQGGDSNQPQHF.